Reported below is one TCR beta chain. Its antigen is unidentified. This sample was included in a study of T-cell memory formation after mild COVID-19. 5'RACE primed at constant segments yielded TCR alpha and TCR beta cDNA libraries bearing sample barcodes and UMIs. TCRdb reanalysed the 5' RACE reads using MiXCR and keeps one entry per CDR3 protein. This table holds under 600,000 distinct CDR3 sequences, about 20% found once. V lost 3 bases and J 1 base, leaving 9 bases between the germline ends. The CDR3 length is 14 residues. Germline V gives CDR1 SQVTM, CDR2 ANQGSEA. Overall study results and limits: Contracting clones localized mainly to CM and EM when CD4+ and mainly to EMRA when CD8+. Memory from before infection featured some responding clones, which suggests cross-reactive memory joined.

The source is an adult woman who had mild COVID-19 (a few samples of this study predate the infection). Cell type and time point are not known. The chain joins TRBV29-1 to TRBJ2-2; tentative D call: TRBD1 (5 bases). Sequencing was carried out using PBMCs or a T cell subset sorted from them (not recorded which). CDR3: CSVDAQGNTGELFF. CDR3 in DNA: TGCAGCGTTGACGCGCAGGGGAACACCGGGGAGCTGTTTTTT.